The sequence of this TCR beta chain was determined in a study of blood T cells in healthy people across ages. Germline loops: CDR1 DFQATT, CDR2 SNEGSKA (reference sequence). Trimming shortened V by 1 base and J by 3 bases, and 15 bases separated the two germline ends. The CDR3 extends over 16 amino acids. Study-level findings and limits: Researchers deemed the diversity estimates from one million T cells underestimates. The donors' CMV status was not determined, possibly confounding changes in expanded clonotypes. As age increased, TCR beta diversity per million T cells fell in a roughly linear fashion.

Primers used in a second PCR of about 7 to 12 cycles were a sample-barcoded 5' primer and a J-beta primer mix. TCRdb re-called the 5' RACE reads with MiXCR, one entry per CDR3 protein. The sample carries 1.5 million to 2 million distinct CDR3 sequences, 49% recorded once. Healthy individuals of Caucasian origin from Russia, aged roughly 6 to 100, served as donors. Notes on this clonotype: The antigen remains undetermined.

Sequenced input: blood. This chain uses TRBV20-1 with TRBJ1-4; possible D gene TRBD1, 5 bases. This clonotype was obtained from a middle-aged woman in good health. CDR3 nucleotides: TGCAGTGCTAGAGTTCGCGCCGGGACGCCTAATGAAAAACTGTTTTTT. It translates to CSARVRAGTPNEKLFF.